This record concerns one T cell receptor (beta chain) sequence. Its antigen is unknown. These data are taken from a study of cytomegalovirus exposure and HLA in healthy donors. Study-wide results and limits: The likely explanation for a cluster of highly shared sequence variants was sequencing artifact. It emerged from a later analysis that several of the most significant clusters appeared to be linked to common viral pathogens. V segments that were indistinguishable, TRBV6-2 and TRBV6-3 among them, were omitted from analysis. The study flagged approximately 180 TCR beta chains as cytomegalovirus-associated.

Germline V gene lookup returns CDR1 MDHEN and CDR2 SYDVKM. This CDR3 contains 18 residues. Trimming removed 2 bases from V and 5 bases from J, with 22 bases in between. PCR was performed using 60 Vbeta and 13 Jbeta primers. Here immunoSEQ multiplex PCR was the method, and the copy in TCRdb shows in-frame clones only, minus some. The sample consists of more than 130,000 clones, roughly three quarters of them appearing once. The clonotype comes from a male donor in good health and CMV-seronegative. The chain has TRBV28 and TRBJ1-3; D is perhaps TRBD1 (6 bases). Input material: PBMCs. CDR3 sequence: CASSLVSVGQGSRNTIYF. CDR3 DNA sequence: TGTGCCAGCAGTTTAGTCTCCGTCGGGCAGGGGTCCCGAAACACCATATATTTT.